Reported below is one T cell receptor (beta chain). The study drew participants aged about 18 to 95 years from approximately 25 US areas. In assigning cohorts, the study relied on participant-reported clinical history. Within the 2 weeks before study entry, each person in the exposed group met a COVID-19 case. This specimen comes from a study of blood T cell repertoires in COVID-19. Per the study methods: Reference gene primer amplification gave nucleated cell count estimates. TCRdb's copy holds only in-frame clones and misses some; the assay was immunoSEQ multiplex PCR. The V and J calls and clone size were taken over from that table, and D and trimming were inferred from the DNA. The sample contains approximately 220,000 clones, 75% to 90% of which appear only once. The ends lost 5 bases at V and 4 bases at J; junction bases unmatched: 2. CDR1 is MDHEN and CDR2 is SYDVKM in the germline V gene. The CDR3 has 14 residues.

The receptor was derived from a woman in her 30s who had been exposed to COVID-19. The sample was PBMCs or T cells enriched from blood (not recorded which). The genes are TRBV28 and TRBJ1-6; TRBD1 matches at 7 bases. The CDR3 region is CASSTGQYNSPLHF. As DNA, the CDR3 is TGTGCCAGCAGTACGGGACAGTATAATTCACCCCTCCACTTT.